Sequencing of this T cell receptor (beta chain) was carried out in a study of blood T cell repertoires in COVID-19. TCRdb's table, derived via immunoSEQ multiplex PCR, lists solely in-frame clones and lacks some. The top ten clones hold around 3.3% of a sample with roughly 240,000 clones, around four fifths of them seen once. With V trimmed by 3 bases and J by 5 bases, 4 bases remained unmatched. The CDR3 has 16 amino acids. Germline V CDR1 and CDR2: SGHRS, YFSETQ. The chain carries TRBV5-1 and TRBJ2-3; 15 bases agree with TRBD2. The material sequenced was PBMCs or T cells enriched from blood (not recorded which). This TCR came from a woman aged 35 to 49 who had been exposed to COVID-19. CDR3 protein: CASSWGLAGGIDTQYF. In DNA, the CDR3 is TGCGCCAGCAGCTGGGGACTAGCGGGGGGAATAGATACGCAGTATTTT.